A single sample gave rise to the 21 T cell receptor beta chains below, sequenced in a study of early T cells in non-severe SARS-CoV-2 infection. TCRdb ran MiXCR on the 5' RACE reads and lists one entry per CDR3 protein. This sample has some 64,000 distinct CDR3 sequences; 10% to 12% occur once, and the top ten carry about 1.5%. The sample taken for sequencing was whole blood. Every receptor here comes from an adult who was a healthcare worker with PCR-confirmed SARS-CoV-2 infection or an uninfected control (not recorded which).

The V call is TRBV13, the J call TRBJ2-1; TRBD1 or TRBD2 may be the D gene (5 bases each). Trimming cost V 0 bases and J 5 bases, with 8 bases left between them. CDR3 length equals 14 residues. The germline CDR1 and CDR2 sequences are PRHDT and FYEKMQ (reference sequence). CDR3: CASSLGRDHNEQFF. DNA for the CDR3: TGTGCCAGCAGCTTAGGCAGGGACCACAATGAGCAGTTCTTC.

This rearrangement joins TRBV2 to TRBJ2-7, with a weak D call TRBD1 (6 bases). Per germline, CDR1 SNHLY and CDR2 FYNNEI. This CDR3 has 10 amino acids. Trimming stripped 8 bases from V and 6 bases from J, with 8 bases between. CDR3 protein: CASGGSEQYF. As DNA, the CDR3 is TGTGCCAGCGGGGGCAGCGAGCAGTACTTC.

The gene calls are TRBV3-1 and TRBJ2-5, with 10 bases lining up with TRBD1. The ends lost 4 bases at V and 4 bases at J; junction bases unmatched: 6. Germline V gives CDR1 LGHDT, CDR2 YNNKEL (reference sequence). The CDR3 contains 15 residues. CDR3 protein: CASSPTGGDGETQYF. DNA of the CDR3: TGTGCCAGCAGCCCGACAGGGGGCGATGGAGAGACCCAGTACTTC.

V gene TRBV6-5 combines with J gene TRBJ1-1; D might be TRBD1 (5 bases). This CDR3 region has 12 residues. Germline lookup yields CDR1 MNHEY and CDR2 SVGAGI. The V end was cut by 6 bases, the J end by 10 bases, with 15 bases between. The CDR3 protein is CASRGTVRGAFF. The CDR3 nucleotides are TGTGCCAGCAGAGGGACCGTACGCGGAGCTTTCTTT.

There are a few counts of this clonotype. V and J are TRBV20-1 and TRBJ2-5, with D perhaps being TRBD1 or TRBD2 (6 bases each). Trimming stripped 2 bases from V and 5 bases from J, with 12 bases between. The germline CDR1 and CDR2 sequences are DFQATT and SNEGSKA (reference sequence). The CDR3 is 13 residues long. The CDR3 nucleotides read TGCAGTGCTAGAACGGGGGCGAGGGAGACCCAGTACTTC. Its protein product is CSARTGARETQYF.

This clonotype was counted ten times or more. V usage is TRBV5-6 and J usage is TRBJ2-7, with D possibly being TRBD1 (5 bases). This CDR3 contains 12 residues. Germline CDR1 is SGHDT and CDR2 is YYEEEE. V was trimmed by 2 bases and J by 3 bases, leaving 6 bases between them. This chain's CDR3 is CASSFQGYEQYF. The CDR3 DNA follows: TGTGCCAGCAGCTTTCAGGGCTACGAGCAGTACTTC.

V gene TRBV2 combines with J gene TRBJ1-2; D call uncertain. The V end was cut by 2 bases, the J end by 4 bases, with 5 bases between. In germline, CDR1 is SNHLY, CDR2 FYNNEI. This CDR3 contains 12 residues. The CDR3 nucleotides read TGTGCCAGCAGTGAAAGGGCCTATGGCTACACCTTC. As protein: CASSERAYGYTF.

The chain couples TRBV6-1 to TRBJ1-6; 10 bases map to TRBD1. J was trimmed by 8 bases and V by 4 bases; bases with no gene match: 5. In germline, CDR1 is MNHNS, CDR2 SASEGT. This CDR3 is 15 amino acids long. CDR3 in amino acids: CASSGGTGEDSPLHF. CDR3 nucleotides: TGTGCCAGCAGTGGAGGGACAGGGGAGGATTCACCCCTCCACTTT.

The J gene is TRBJ2-2, the V gene TRBV10-2, with a possible D match to TRBD2 (5 bases). The germline V and J ends were trimmed by 6 bases and 5 bases, with 13 bases remaining between them. The germline gives CDR1 WSHSY, CDR2 SAAADI. The CDR3 spans 14 residues. The CDR3 region has the DNA TGCGCCAGCAGAGGACTTCCTAGGACCGGGGAGCTGTTTTTT. The encoded protein is CASRGLPRTGELFF.

This clonotype was seen at least ten times. The chain joins TRBV6-5 to TRBJ2-1; D ambiguous. CDR3 length: 15 residues. V gave up 5 bases and J gave up 9 bases, with 20 bases separating them. Germline loops: CDR1 MNHEY, CDR2 SVGAGI. CDR3: CASSTRPIQLGEQFF. The CDR3 bases are TGTGCCAGCAGTACCCGACCTATCCAATTGGGTGAGCAGTTCTTC.

The sample holds many counts of this clonotype. The chain couples TRBV6-6 to TRBJ1-3; D not certain. This CDR3 is built from 15 residues. Germline assignment: CDR1 MNHNY and CDR2 SVGAGI (reference sequence). V lost 2 bases and J 11 bases, leaving 19 bases between the germline ends. CDR3: CASSYSLDAYVPIYF. DNA of the CDR3: TGTGCCAGCAGTTACAGCCTGGACGCTTACGTCCCCATATATTTT.

This clonotype was detected many times. The rearrangement links TRBV6-1 to TRBJ2-5; D is unclear. CDR1 MNHNS and CDR2 SASEGT come from the germline V gene. The V end was cut by 8 bases, the J end by 1 base, with 11 bases between. This CDR3 spans 13 amino acids. The CDR3: CASGRGIQETQYF. CDR3 bases: TGTGCCAGCGGTAGAGGTATCCAAGAGACCCAGTACTTC.

There are many counts of this clonotype. The rearrangement uses TRBV6-1 and TRBJ1-2; D is possibly TRBD1 (6 bases). Germline assignment: CDR1 MNHNS and CDR2 SASEGT. V was trimmed by 5 bases and J by 9 bases, leaving 10 bases between them. This CDR3 comprises 11 residues. CDR3 region: CASSNRERYTF. The CDR3 nucleotides are TGTGCCAGCAGTAACAGGGAGCGCTACACCTTC.

In its sample, this clonotype was seen many times. The chain links TRBV6-6 to TRBJ1-6; D might be TRBD1 (6 bases). Trimming stripped 8 bases from V and 8 bases from J, with 25 bases between. The CDR3 contains 17 residues. Germline CDR1 is MNHNY and CDR2 is SVGAGI (reference sequence). This chain's CDR3 is CASSLQTRGIRDSPLHF. In DNA, the CDR3 is TGTGCCAGCTCCCTTCAAACGAGGGGGATAAGGGATTCACCCCTCCACTTT.

The chain couples TRBV3-2 to TRBJ2-1; the table's D gene call, TRBD2, was not cross checked with the DNA. TRBV3-2 has pseudogene status. The CDR3 contains 13 residues. CDR3 residues: CASPPPADNEQFF. The CDR3 region has the DNA TGTGCCAGCCCTCCTCCGGCCGACAATGAGCAGTTCTTC.

This clonotype has at least ten counts. The chain links TRBV11-2 to TRBJ1-1, with 8 bases matching TRBD1. The CDR3 contains 13 residues. CDR1 and CDR2 from the germline V gene are SGHAT and FQNNGV. Losses at the gene ends were 2 bases for V and 5 bases for J; bases not matched to a gene: 1. The CDR3 is CASSLQGATEAFF. CDR3 nucleotide sequence: TGTGCCAGCAGCTTACAGGGGGCTACTGAAGCTTTCTTT.

This clonotype has more than one count but fewer than ten. The V and J genes are TRBV7-9 and TRBJ2-2; no clear D gene. This CDR3 is built from 15 residues. The germline CDR1 and CDR2 sequences are SEHNR and FQNEAQ (reference sequence). V lost 5 bases and J lost 4, with 14 bases in between. DNA for the CDR3: TGTGCCAGCAGCGCGCCCCTAACCCGCACCGGGGAGCTGTTTTTT. Translated, it gives CASSAPLTRTGELFF.

In its sample, this clonotype was seen many times. The CDR3 DNA follows: TGTGCCTCGCCGTGGCCGCATGGACGCGGAGATACGCAGTATTTT. Translated: CASPWPHGRGDTQYF. The chain is built from TRBV30 and TRBJ2-3; D ambiguous. The length of the CDR3 is 15 residues. The germline V gene has CDR1 GTSNPN and CDR2 SVGIG (reference sequence). V dropped 7 bases and J dropped 5 bases, with 22 bases sitting between them. Filled out from reference TRBV30 and TRBJ2-3, the complete variable domain reads SQTIHQWPATLVQPVGSPLSLECTVEGTSNPNLYWYRQAAGRGLQLLFYSVGIGQISSEVPQNLSASRPQDRQFILSSKKLLLSDSGFYLCASPWPHGRGDTQYFGPGTRLTVL.

The chain couples TRBV10-3 to TRBJ2-7; D possibly uses TRBD1 or TRBD2 (5 bases each). This CDR3 contains 12 residues. The germline V gene has CDR1 ENHRY and CDR2 SYGVKD. Trimming took 8 bases from V and 3 from J, leaving 11 bases between them. The CDR3 region has the DNA TGTGCCATCGGGGGAAGGGACTACGAGCAGTACTTC. This sequence encodes CAIGGRDYEQYF.

This rearrangement joins TRBV30 to TRBJ1-1; 8 positions match TRBD1. CDR3 length equals 16 residues. V lost 6 bases to trimming and J lost 5 bases; unmatched junction nucleotides: 17. Per the germline V gene, CDR1 is GTSNPN and CDR2 is SVGIG (reference sequence). CDR3 protein: CACAITNQGARTEAFF. CDR3 sequence (DNA): TGTGCCTGCGCGATTACAAACCAGGGGGCTCGAACTGAAGCTTTCTTT. The variable domain in full, completed from reference TRBV30 and TRBJ1-1, reads SQTIHQWPATLVQPVGSPLSLECTVEGTSNPNLYWYRQAAGRGLQLLFYSVGIGQISSEVPQNLSASRPQDRQFILSSKKLLLSDSGFYLCACAITNQGARTEAFFGQGTRLTVV.

This clonotype was observed many times. The chain is built from TRBV12-3 or TRBV12-4 and TRBJ1-5; tentative D call: TRBD1 (6 bases). V lost 6 bases and J lost 3, with 15 bases in between. The CDR3 contains 15 residues. The CDR3 DNA reads TGTGCCAGCAGCCTAGCTCAGGGGCACAATCAGCCCCAGCATTTT. Protein: CASSLAQGHNQPQHF.